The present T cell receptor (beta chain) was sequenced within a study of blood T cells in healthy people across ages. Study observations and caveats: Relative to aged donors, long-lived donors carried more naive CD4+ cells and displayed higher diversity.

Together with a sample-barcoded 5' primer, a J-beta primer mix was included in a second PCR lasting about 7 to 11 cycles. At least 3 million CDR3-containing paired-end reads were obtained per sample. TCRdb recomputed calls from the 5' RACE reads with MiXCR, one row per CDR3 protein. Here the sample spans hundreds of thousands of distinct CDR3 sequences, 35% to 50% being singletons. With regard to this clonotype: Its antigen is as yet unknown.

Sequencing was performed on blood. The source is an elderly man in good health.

CDR3 region: CASSVAVQGSYEQYF. The CDR3 DNA sequence: TGTGCCAGCAGCGTAGCTGTCCAGGGGAGTTACGAGCAGTACTTC. This sequence joins TRBV9 and TRBJ2-7; TRBD1 is a possible D gene (6 bases). The CDR3 totals 15 residues. V lost 0 bases to trimming and J lost 4 bases, with 14 bases between them. CDR1 and CDR2 from the germline V gene are SGDLS and YYNGEE.